Detailed here is one TCR beta chain. The CDR3 is 15 residues long. Per the germline V gene, CDR1 is MNHEY and CDR2 is SVGAGI. The V and J ends lost 6 bases and 0 bases, in that order; junction bases with no gene match: 6. Produced via immunoSEQ multiplex PCR; TCRdb's table is partial and in-frame only. The sample has 100,000 to 150,000 clones, approximately 80% seen once. The data were taken from a study of blood T cell repertoires in COVID-19. On the study more broadly: The study drew acute and convalescent COVID-19 samples from the United States, Italy and Spain. The cDNA or gDNA used as material had been derived from T cells, B-cell-depleted T cells, or PBMCs.

Sequencing input: peripheral blood. This sequence joins TRBV6-5 and TRBJ2-7, with 9 bases matching TRBD1. The receptor's source is a man aged 35 to 55 with active or convalescent COVID-19. CDR3 loop: CASRSDRGSSYEQYF. In DNA, the CDR3 is TGTGCCAGCAGATCCGACAGGGGGAGCTCCTACGAGCAGTACTTC.